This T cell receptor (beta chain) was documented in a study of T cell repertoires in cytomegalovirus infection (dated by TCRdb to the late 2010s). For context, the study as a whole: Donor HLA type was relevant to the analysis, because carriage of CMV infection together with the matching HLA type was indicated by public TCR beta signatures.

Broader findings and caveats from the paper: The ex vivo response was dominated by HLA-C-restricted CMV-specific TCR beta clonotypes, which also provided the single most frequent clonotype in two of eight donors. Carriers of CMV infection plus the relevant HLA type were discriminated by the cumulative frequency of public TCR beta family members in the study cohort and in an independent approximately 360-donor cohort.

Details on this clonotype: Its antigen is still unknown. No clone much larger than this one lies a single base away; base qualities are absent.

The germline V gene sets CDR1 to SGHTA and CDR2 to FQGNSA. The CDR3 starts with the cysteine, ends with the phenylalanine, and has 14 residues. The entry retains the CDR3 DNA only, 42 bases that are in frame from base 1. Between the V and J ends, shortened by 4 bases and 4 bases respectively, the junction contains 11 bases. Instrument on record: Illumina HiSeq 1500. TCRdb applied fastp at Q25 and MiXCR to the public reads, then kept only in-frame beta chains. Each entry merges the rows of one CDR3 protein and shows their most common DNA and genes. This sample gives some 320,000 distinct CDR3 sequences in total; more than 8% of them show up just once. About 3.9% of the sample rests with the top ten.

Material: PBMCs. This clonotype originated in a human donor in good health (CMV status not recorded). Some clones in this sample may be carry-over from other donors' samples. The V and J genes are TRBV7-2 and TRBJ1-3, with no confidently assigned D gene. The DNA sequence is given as TGTGCCAGCAGCTCGGCCAGTGGGGGAAACACCATATATTTT. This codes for CASSSASGGNTIYF.